This paragraph covers one TCR beta chain sequence. The target antigen is unknown. This specimen belongs to a study of vaccination effects on CD4 cells after COVID-19. After expansion with viral peptide pools in the ViraFEST assay, antigen-specific CD4+ T cells were sequenced. Isolation of CD4+ T cells took place after less than 12 days of culture. Each vaccine recipient was nucleocapsid antibody negative and had no prior SARS-CoV-2 infection. The protocol was immunoSEQ multiplex PCR, while the TCRdb copy is restricted to in-frame clones and leaves out a portion. The sample gives tens of thousands of clones, around 67% of which show up once; approximately 24% is in the top ten. The CDR3 contains 13 residues. V was clipped by 0 bases and J by 10 bases, with 13 bases between them. Germline CDR1 SGHRS, CDR2 YFSETQ.

The sequences come from CD4+ T cells from PBMCs cultured with SARS-CoV-2 spike peptides, collected before COVID-19 vaccination. The chain carries TRBV5-1 and TRBJ1-1; possibly TRBD1 for D (5 bases). The source of this sequence is a human donor who received a COVID-19 vaccine. CDR3 DNA: TGCGCCAGCAGCTTGGGTGGGACCACAAGAGCTTTCTTT. Amino acids: CASSLGGTTRAFF.